The 22 T cell receptor beta chains below come from one sample, sequenced in a study of blood T cell repertoires in COVID-19. Using immunoSEQ multiplex PCR, the repertoire was profiled, and TCRdb retains in-frame clones only, with some absent. Of about 150,000 clones in the sample, around nine tenths were seen once. The sequencing sample was made of peripheral blood. The receptors originated from a woman in her 50s with active or convalescent COVID-19.

This chain connects TRBV28 to TRBJ1-5; D ambiguous. The CDR3 has 14 residues. Germline loops: CDR1 MDHEN, CDR2 SYDVKM. Trimming removed 3 bases from V and 3 bases from J, with 9 bases in between. CDR3 nucleotides: TGTGCCAGCAGTTTTGGGCCGTCCAATCAGCCCCAGCATTTT. Its translation is CASSFGPSNQPQHF.

This rearrangement joins TRBV6-1 to TRBJ1-2; possible D gene TRBD1, 6 bases. Between the trimmed V and J ends, which lost 2 bases and 3 bases, there was a span of 13 bases. CDR1 is MNHNS, CDR2 SASEGT, per germline. The CDR3 runs 15 residues. CDR3 nucleotide sequence: TGTGCCAGCAGTGAACCCGGACAGTTCTACTATGGCTACACCTTC. This codes for CASSEPGQFYYGYTF.

The chain employs TRBV7-8 and TRBJ2-7; TRBD2 agrees at 9 bases. Germline assignment: CDR1 SGHVS and CDR2 FQNEAQ. With 1 base clipped from V and 1 base from J, the junction kept 11 bases outside the gene matches. CDR3 size: 18 residues. CDR3 sequence: CASSLDLSGTSTSYEQYF. CDR3 sequence (DNA): TGTGCCAGCAGCTTAGACCTAAGCGGGACTAGCACGTCCTACGAGCAGTACTTC.

This rearrangement joins TRBV7-2 to TRBJ2-3; no definite D call. The CDR3 has 16 amino acids. The V end was cut by 1 base, the J end by 0 bases, with 11 bases between. Looked up from germline, CDR1 is SGHTA and CDR2 is FQGNSA. The CDR3 DNA sequence: TGTGCCAGCAGCTTAGTGATAGCCCACAGCACAGATACGCAGTATTTT. Translated, it gives CASSLVIAHSTDTQYF.

The J gene is TRBJ1-2, the V gene TRBV7-3, with D hard to call. V was clipped by 0 bases and J by 6 bases, with 8 bases between them. The germline V gene encodes CDR1 SGHTA and CDR2 FQGTGA. CDR3 length: 13 residues. Here the CDR3 reads CASSLTDGDGYTF. CDR3 sequence (DNA): TGTGCCAGCAGCTTAACCGACGGGGATGGCTACACCTTC.

The chain joins TRBV18 to TRBJ2-2; 10 nucleotides match TRBD2. Germline CDR1 is KGHSH and CDR2 is LQKENI. This CDR3 has 18 residues. J gave up 5 bases and V 1 base, and 10 bases lay outside the gene matches. The chain's CDR3 is CASSPRLAGIAGTGELFF. The CDR3 nucleotides are TGTGCCAGCTCACCACGACTAGCGGGTATAGCGGGGACCGGGGAGCTGTTTTTT.

The chain joins TRBV5-4 to TRBJ2-1; 15 nucleotides match TRBD2. CDR1 SGHNT and CDR2 YYREEE come from the germline V gene (reference sequence). The CDR3 covers 15 residues. J lost 9 bases, V lost 4 bases, and 5 bases had no gene match. Here the CDR3 DNA reads TGTGCCAGCAGCCCAGGGACTAGCGGGAGGACTGAGCAGTTCTTC. Protein sequence: CASSPGTSGRTEQFF.

The chain is built from TRBV7-2 and TRBJ2-5; TRBD2 might be the D (5 bases). CDR3 length: 13 residues. In germline, CDR1 is SGHTA, CDR2 FQGNSA. V gave up 5 bases and J gave up 5 bases, with 12 bases separating them. The CDR3 here is CASSPWTGETQYF. DNA of the CDR3: TGTGCCAGCAGCCCATGGACGGGGGAGACCCAGTACTTC.

The chain links TRBV30 to TRBJ1-1, with 9 bases lining up with TRBD1. Germline CDR1 GTSNPN, CDR2 SVGIG (reference sequence). This CDR3 is built from 14 residues. V lost 3 bases, J lost 3 bases, and 5 bases stayed unmatched. CDR3 nucleotide sequence: TGTGCCTGGAGCACCGGGACAGGGTACACTGAAGCTTTCTTT. This sequence encodes CAWSTGTGYTEAFF.

This clone was seen a few times. The V call is TRBV19, the J call TRBJ1-1; D may be TRBD1 (5 bases). Trimming shortened V by 5 bases and J by 0 bases, and 10 bases separated the two germline ends. The CDR3 length is 14 residues. Per the germline V gene, CDR1 is LNHDA and CDR2 is SQIVND (reference sequence). CDR3 residues: CASSVGQLNTEAFF. In nucleotides, the CDR3 is TGTGCCAGTAGTGTAGGACAACTGAACACTGAAGCTTTCTTT.

This chain connects TRBV7-2 to TRBJ2-7; D uncertain. Germline CDR1 SGHTA, CDR2 FQGNSA. With 3 bases removed from V and 4 bases from J, the gap between germline ends came to 7 bases. This CDR3 contains 12 residues. The CDR3: CASSLVQYEQYF. The CDR3, as DNA: TGTGCCAGCAGCTTGGTTCAGTACGAGCAGTACTTC.

The rearrangement uses TRBV10-3 and TRBJ1-2, with D perhaps matching TRBD1 (6 bases). Germline lookup yields CDR1 ENHRY and CDR2 SYGVKD. The V gene lost 3 bases and the J gene lost 2 bases, with 13 bases spanning the gap. The CDR3 covers 15 residues. CDR3 sequence: CAISDSRGANYGYTF. In DNA form, the CDR3 reads TGTGCCATCAGTGATTCCCGGGGGGCGAACTATGGCTACACCTTC.

V is TRBV30 and J is TRBJ2-1; D is ambiguous. The CDR3 is 13 amino acids. V lost 4 bases and J lost 5, with 12 bases in between. Germline assignment: CDR1 GTSNPN and CDR2 SVGIG (reference sequence). The CDR3 DNA sequence: TGTGCCTGGAAAATGCTAGTCCACAATGAGCAGTTCTTC. As protein: CAWKMLVHNEQFF.

The chain combines TRBV30 with TRBJ2-7; no definite D call. The CDR3 extends over 10 amino acids. V was pared by 5 bases and J by 3 bases, with 5 bases between. The V gene's germline CDR1 is GTSNPN and CDR2 SVGIG (reference sequence). The DNA of the CDR3 is TGTGCCTGGGGCTACTACGAGCAGTACTTC. Protein product: CAWGYYEQYF.

The chain is built from TRBV11-2 and TRBJ2-1; possible D gene TRBD1, 6 bases. Trimming took 6 bases from V and 0 from J, leaving 15 bases between them. CDR3 size: 16 residues. Germline V lookup: CDR1 SGHAT, CDR2 FQNNGV. CDR3 sequence: CASRPITGSSYNEQFF. DNA for the CDR3: TGTGCCAGCAGACCCATTACAGGGAGCTCCTACAATGAGCAGTTCTTC.

The genes are TRBV30 and TRBJ2-3; maybe TRBD2 (6 bases). Germline V lookup: CDR1 GTSNPN, CDR2 SVGIG (reference sequence). V was clipped by 2 bases and J by 0 bases, with 9 bases between them. This CDR3 comprises 14 residues. This CDR3 reads CAWSRGTSTDTQYF. CDR3 coding DNA: TGTGCCTGGAGTAGAGGGACTAGCACAGATACGCAGTATTTT.

The rearrangement links TRBV3-1 (or the pseudogene TRBV3-2) to TRBJ1-2; D perhaps matches TRBD1 (5 bases). Between the trimmed V and J ends, which lost 5 bases and 8 bases, there was a span of 12 bases. From germline, CDR1 is LGHDT and CDR2 YNNKEL (reference sequence). This CDR3 is 12 amino acids long. CDR3: CASSFQGGGYTF. The CDR3 bases are TGTGCCAGCAGCTTCCAGGGTGGGGGCTACACCTTC.

V gene TRBV7-2 combines with J gene TRBJ2-7; a weak D match, TRBD2 (5 bases). Germline lookup yields CDR1 SGHTA and CDR2 FQGNSA. Trimming took 3 bases from V and 0 from J, leaving 9 bases between them. This CDR3 has 14 amino acids. For the CDR3, the DNA is TGTGCCAGCAGCTTTGTCGGGAACTCCTACGAGCAGTACTTC. As protein: CASSFVGNSYEQYF.

The J gene is TRBJ1-4, the V gene TRBV10-3; TRBD1 might be the D (5 bases). This CDR3 is built from 14 residues. V lost 8 bases and J 0 bases, leaving 10 bases between the germline ends. Germline values: CDR1 ENHRY, CDR2 SYGVKD. The CDR3 DNA follows: TGTGCCATCTCCGCGACAGCAACTAATGAAAAACTGTTTTTT. It is translated as CAISATATNEKLFF.

CDR3 bases: TGTGCCAGCAGCGACAAGCGGGAAGGAATCATTCAGTACTTC. Its translation is CASSDKREGIIQYF. The J gene is TRBJ2-4, the V gene TRBV5-4, with 7 bases aligning to TRBD2. Trimming removed 4 bases from V and 9 bases from J; junction bases left unmatched: 10. The CDR3 runs to 14 residues. Germline V gene sequence: CDR1 SGHNT, CDR2 YYREEE (reference sequence). Full variable domain (remainder filled in from reference TRBV5-4 and TRBJ2-4): ETGVTQSPTHLIKTRGQQVTLRCSSQSGHNTVSWYQQALGQGPQFIFQYYREEENGRGNFPPRFSGLQFPNYSSELNVNALELDDSALYLCASSDKREGIIQYFGAGTRLSVL.

The chain joins TRBV12-3 or TRBV12-4 to TRBJ2-3; possibly TRBD2 for D (6 bases). V was shortened by 2 bases and J by 9 bases, with 9 bases between the two germline ends. The CDR3 is 12 amino acids. CDR3 amino acids: CASSLWAGTQYF. The CDR3 bases are TGTGCCAGCAGTTTATGGGCGGGGACGCAGTATTTT.

The genes are TRBV18 and TRBJ2-2; 8 bases align to TRBD1. The germline CDR1 and CDR2 sequences are KGHSH and LQKENI. The V and J ends lost 5 bases and 4 bases, in that order; junction bases with no gene match: 3. The CDR3 has 14 amino acids. In DNA form, the CDR3 reads TGTGCCAGCTCAGGGGACAGGTCCACCGGGGAGCTGTTTTTT. Amino acids: CASSGDRSTGELFF.